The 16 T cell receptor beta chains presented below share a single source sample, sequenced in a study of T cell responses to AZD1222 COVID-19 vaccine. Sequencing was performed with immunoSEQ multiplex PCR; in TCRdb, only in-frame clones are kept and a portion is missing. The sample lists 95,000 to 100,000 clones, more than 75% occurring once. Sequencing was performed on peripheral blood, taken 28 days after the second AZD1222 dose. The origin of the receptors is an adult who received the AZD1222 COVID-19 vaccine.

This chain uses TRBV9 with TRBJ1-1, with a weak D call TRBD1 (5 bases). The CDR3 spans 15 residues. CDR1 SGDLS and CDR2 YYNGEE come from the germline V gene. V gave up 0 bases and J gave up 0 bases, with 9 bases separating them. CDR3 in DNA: TGTGCCAGCAGCGTAGAGGGGCGGTTGAACACTGAAGCTTTCTTT. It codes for CASSVEGRLNTEAFF.

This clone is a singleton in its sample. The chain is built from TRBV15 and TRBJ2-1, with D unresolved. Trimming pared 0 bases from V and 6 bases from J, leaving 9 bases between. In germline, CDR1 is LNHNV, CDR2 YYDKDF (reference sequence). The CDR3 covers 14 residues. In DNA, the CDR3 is TGTGCCACCAGCAGAGAGATGGTTGGCAATGAGCAGTTCTTC. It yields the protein CATSREMVGNEQFF.

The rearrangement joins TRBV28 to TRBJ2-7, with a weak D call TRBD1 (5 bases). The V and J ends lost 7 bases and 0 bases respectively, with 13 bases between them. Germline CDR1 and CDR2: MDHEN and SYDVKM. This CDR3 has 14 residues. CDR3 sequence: CASNTGALSYEQYF. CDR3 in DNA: TGTGCCAGCAATACAGGAGCTCTCTCCTACGAGCAGTACTTC.

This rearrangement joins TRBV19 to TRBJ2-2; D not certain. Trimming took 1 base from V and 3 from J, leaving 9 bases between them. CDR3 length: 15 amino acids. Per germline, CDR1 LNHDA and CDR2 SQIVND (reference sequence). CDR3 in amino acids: CASSIVPGHTGELFF. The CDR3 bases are TGTGCCAGTAGTATAGTGCCAGGACACACCGGGGAGCTGTTTTTT.

The CDR3 DNA reads as TGTGCCAGCAGCCCTAGTTGGAGGGGCGATGAGCAGTTCTTC. It translates to CASSPSWRGDEQFF. The chain couples TRBV5-6 to TRBJ2-1, with D tentatively TRBD2 (6 bases). There are 14 residues in the CDR3. In germline, CDR1 is SGHDT, CDR2 YYEEEE. The ends were cut back, 4 bases at V and 8 bases at J, with 16 bases in the middle.

DNA for the CDR3: TGTGCCAGCAGCCCGAAGGGCGGGTCTTCATACGAGCAGTACTTC. It specifies CASSPKGGSSYEQYF. The V gene is TRBV7-3, the J gene TRBJ2-7, with D perhaps TRBD2 (5 bases). The CDR3 runs to 15 residues. V lost 5 bases and J lost 4, with 18 bases in between. CDR1 and CDR2 from the germline V gene are SGHTA and FQGTGA.

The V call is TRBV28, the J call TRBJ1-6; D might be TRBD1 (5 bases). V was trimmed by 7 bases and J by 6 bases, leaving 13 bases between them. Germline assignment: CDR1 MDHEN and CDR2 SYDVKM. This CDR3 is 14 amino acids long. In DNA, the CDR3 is TGTGCCAGCATATCGGGGACCCCTAATTCACCCCTCCACTTT. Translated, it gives CASISGTPNSPLHF.

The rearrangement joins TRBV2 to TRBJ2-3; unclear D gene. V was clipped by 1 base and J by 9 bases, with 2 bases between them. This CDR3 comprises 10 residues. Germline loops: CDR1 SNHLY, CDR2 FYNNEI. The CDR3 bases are TGTGCCAGCAGTGAAGGCACGCAGTATTTT. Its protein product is CASSEGTQYF.

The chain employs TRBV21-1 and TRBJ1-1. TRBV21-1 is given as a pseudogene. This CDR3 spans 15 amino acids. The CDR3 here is CASSKTRRWRTEAFF. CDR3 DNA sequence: TGTGCCAGCAGCAAAACCCGGAGGTGGAGGACTGAAGCTTTCTTT.

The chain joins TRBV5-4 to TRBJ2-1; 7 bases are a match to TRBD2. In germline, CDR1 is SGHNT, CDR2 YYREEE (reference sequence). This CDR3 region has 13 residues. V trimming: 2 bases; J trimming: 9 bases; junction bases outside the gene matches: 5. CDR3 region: CASSFAGVPEQFF. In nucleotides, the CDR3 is TGTGCCAGCAGCTTTGCGGGGGTTCCTGAGCAGTTCTTC.

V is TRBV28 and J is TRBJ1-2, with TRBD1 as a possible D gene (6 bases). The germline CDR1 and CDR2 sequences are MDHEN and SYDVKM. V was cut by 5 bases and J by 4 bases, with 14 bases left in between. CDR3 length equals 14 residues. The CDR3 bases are TGTGCCAGCAGTACGAAACAGGGATTCTATGGCTACACCTTC. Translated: CASSTKQGFYGYTF.

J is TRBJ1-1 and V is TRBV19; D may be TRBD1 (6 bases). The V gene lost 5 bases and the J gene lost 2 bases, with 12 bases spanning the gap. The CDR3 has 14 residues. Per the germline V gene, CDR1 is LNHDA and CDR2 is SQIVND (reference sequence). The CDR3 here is CASSLDRANTEAFF. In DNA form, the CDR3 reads TGTGCCAGTAGTTTGGACAGAGCTAACACTGAAGCTTTCTTT.

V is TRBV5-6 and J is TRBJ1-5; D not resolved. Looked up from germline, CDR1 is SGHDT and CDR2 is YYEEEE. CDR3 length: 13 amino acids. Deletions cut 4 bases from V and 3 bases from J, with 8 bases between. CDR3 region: CASSRGNNQPQHF. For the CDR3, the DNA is TGTGCCAGCAGCCGCGGGAACAATCAGCCCCAGCATTTT. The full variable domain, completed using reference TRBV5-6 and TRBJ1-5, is DAGVTQSPTHLIKTRGQQVTLRCSPKSGHDTVSWYQQALGQGPQFIFQYYEEEERQRGNFPDRFSGHQFPNYSSELNVNALLLGDSALYLCASSRGNNQPQHFGDGTRLSIL.

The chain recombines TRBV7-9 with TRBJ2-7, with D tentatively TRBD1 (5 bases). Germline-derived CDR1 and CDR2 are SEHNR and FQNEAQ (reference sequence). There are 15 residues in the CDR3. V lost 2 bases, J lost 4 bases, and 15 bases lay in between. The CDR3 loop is CASSLQAGIKYEQYF. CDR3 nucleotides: TGTGCCAGCAGCTTACAGGCAGGGATTAAGTACGAGCAGTACTTC.

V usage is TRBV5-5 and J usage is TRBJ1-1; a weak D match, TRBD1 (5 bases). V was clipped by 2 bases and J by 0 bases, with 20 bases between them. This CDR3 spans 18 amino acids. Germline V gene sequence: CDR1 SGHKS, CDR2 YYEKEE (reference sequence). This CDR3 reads CASSFLGTTGGMNTEAFF. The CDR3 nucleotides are TGTGCCAGCAGCTTCCTCGGGACGACGGGAGGGATGAACACTGAAGCTTTCTTT.

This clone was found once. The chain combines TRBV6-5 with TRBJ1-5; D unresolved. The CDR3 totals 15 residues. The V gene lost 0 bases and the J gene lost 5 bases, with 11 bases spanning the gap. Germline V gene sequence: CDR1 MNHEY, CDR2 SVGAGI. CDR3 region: CASSYSDPNDQPQHF. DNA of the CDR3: TGTGCCAGCAGTTACTCCGACCCTAACGATCAGCCCCAGCATTTT.